These 15 T cell receptor beta chains came from one sample sequenced in a study of Graves' ophthalmopathy and Graves' hyperthyroidism. Amplifying from RNA transcripts, the study obtained TCR beta CDR3 regions. First-round RT-PCR with HTBI primers preceded a second-round multiplex PCR. Each CDR3 protein is one row after TCRdb ran MiXCR on the multiplex PCR reads. The sample records about 660,000 distinct CDR3 sequences, roughly two fifths being singletons. Sample: peripheral blood. The receptors were gathered from an adult man with Graves' ophthalmopathy.

This clonotype was seen a handful of times. This sequence joins TRBV6-1 and TRBJ1-1; no definite D call. Looked up from germline, CDR1 is MNHNS and CDR2 is SASEGT. The germline V and J ends were trimmed by 0 bases and 3 bases, with 11 bases remaining between them. The CDR3 runs 15 residues. The CDR3 bases are TGTGCCAGCAGTGAAGCGCTTGCTCAACACACTGAAGCTTTCTTT. It yields the protein CASSEALAQHTEAFF.

A remark on this clonotype: A read error may be the cause here, since a much bigger clone is one base away. The V and J genes are TRBV29-1 and TRBJ2-5; weak D call: TRBD1 (6 bases). This CDR3 contains 13 residues. Looked up from germline, CDR1 is SQVTM and CDR2 is ANQGSEA. The CDR3 DNA sequence: TGCAGTGTGGGGGCAGGGATGGGCGAGACCCAGTACTTC. Translated, it gives CSVGAGMGETQYF. Drawing the rest from reference TRBV29-1 and TRBJ2-5, the complete variable domain is SAVISQKPSRDICQRGTSLTIQCQVDSQVTMMFWYRQQPGQSLTLIATANQGSEATYESGFVIDKFPISRPNLTFSTLTVSNMSPEDSSIYLCSVGAGMGETQYFGPGTRLLVL.

Ten or more counts support this clonotype. The V and J genes are TRBV20-1 and TRBJ2-7; either TRBD1 or TRBD2 may fit D (5 bases each). Germline V CDR1 and CDR2: DFQATT, SNEGSKA (reference sequence). There are 14 residues in the CDR3. V shed 2 bases and J shed 3 bases, with 14 bases lying between them. CDR3 coding DNA: TGCAGTGCTAGATCCAGGGACGGCGGCTACGAGCAGTACTTC. Its protein is CSARSRDGGYEQYF.

This clonotype was counted ten times or more. The chain links TRBV19 to TRBJ1-1; 8 bases align to TRBD1. V was pared by 4 bases and J by 1 base, with 14 bases of the junction left unmatched. Germline CDR1 LNHDA, CDR2 SQIVND (reference sequence). CDR3 length equals 18 residues. CDR3 DNA sequence: TGTGCCAGTAGTAATACCAGGACAGGGAGAGGGTGGAACACTGAAGCTTTCTTT. Residues: CASSNTRTGRGWNTEAFF.

This chain connects TRBV7-2 to TRBJ2-7; the match to TRBD1 covers 7 bases. This CDR3 region has 16 residues. Germline trimming cut 6 bases from V and 0 bases from J; bases unmatched to any gene: 11. CDR1 is SGHTA and CDR2 is FQGNSA in the germline V gene. The CDR3: CASSFRADRSSYEQYF. DNA of the CDR3: TGTGCCAGCAGTTTTAGGGCGGACAGGTCCTCCTACGAGCAGTACTTC.

As for this clonotype: Relative to the germline gene, one junction end is altered; a read error may explain this. The chain links TRBV10-3 to TRBJ1-2, with D possibly matching TRBD1 (6 bases). The germline V gene has CDR1 ENHRY and CDR2 SYGVKD. This CDR3 has 16 residues. DNA of the CDR3: TGTGCCAGCAGTTACTTCCTCCAGGGGCGAGGCTATGACTACACCTTC. Translating it yields CASSYFLQGRGYDYTF.

This rearrangement joins TRBV7-9 to TRBJ2-7; 12 bases map to TRBD2. Trimming removed 5 bases from V and 6 bases from J; junction bases left unmatched: 11. This CDR3 spans 16 amino acids. The germline V gene encodes CDR1 SEHNR and CDR2 FQNEAQ (reference sequence). CDR3 sequence (DNA): TGTGCCAGCAGCCGGACTAGCGGGGTCCCCCCTACCGAGCAGTACTTC. Its translation is CASSRTSGVPPTEQYF.

A note on this clonotype: One base away lies a much larger clone, so this may be a sequencing read error. The chain links TRBV20-1 to TRBJ1-1; D is uncertain. Trimming removed 5 bases from V and 5 bases from J, with 9 bases in between. Germline CDR1 and CDR2: DFQATT and SNEGSKA (reference sequence). This CDR3 has 11 residues. This chain's CDR3 is CSAGRRTEAFF. In nucleotides, the CDR3 is TGCAGTGCTGGTAGGCGGACTGAAGCTTTCTTT.

This clonotype was detected many times. The chain has TRBV10-3 and TRBJ2-5; D may be TRBD1 (6 bases). Deletions cut 6 bases from V and 1 base from J, with 9 bases between. The CDR3 is 13 residues long. CDR1 and CDR2 (germline): ENHRY, SYGVKD. The CDR3 DNA reads as TGTGCCATCAGGGGACACGGCCAAGAGACCCAGTACTTC. This sequence encodes CAIRGHGQETQYF.

Remarks on this clonotype: A much larger clone lies one base from this, so it may be a read error. The conserved closing phenylalanine or tryptophan is absent in this CDR3, likely reflecting a read error. The chain combines TRBV20-1 with TRBJ2-5; 10 bases map to TRBD2. The CDR3 spans 16 residues. Germline-derived CDR1 and CDR2 are DFQATT and SNEGSKA (reference sequence). After removal of 0 bases from V and 0 bases from J, the junction contained 4 bases not matched to a gene. The CDR3 region is CSARDGSGGNQETQYC. The CDR3 coding sequence is TGCAGTGCTAGAGATGGTAGCGGGGGGAACCAAGAGACCCAGTACTGC.

Ten or more counts support this clonotype. This chain links TRBV7-9 with TRBJ2-7; D gene unclear. The V end lost 5 bases, the J end lost 3 bases, and 8 bases lay between the germline ends. The CDR3 length is 12 residues. Germline values: CDR1 SEHNR, CDR2 FQNEAQ (reference sequence). The CDR3 here is CASSLSDYEQYF. The CDR3 nucleotides read TGTGCCAGCAGCCTCTCAGACTACGAGCAGTACTTC.

Ten or more counts support this clonotype. This sequence joins TRBV2 and TRBJ1-3; D not resolved. Trimming stripped 4 bases from V and 0 bases from J, with 10 bases between. This CDR3 spans 15 amino acids. Germline CDR1 is SNHLY and CDR2 is FYNNEI. CDR3 bases: TGTGCCAGCAGTGGGCAGGCCCTCTCTGGAAACACCATATATTTT. Amino acid sequence: CASSGQALSGNTIYF.

The chain recombines TRBV19 with TRBJ1-4; a possible D gene is TRBD1 (5 bases). The CDR3 sequence is 13 residues long. The V and J ends lost 3 bases and 8 bases respectively, with 10 bases between them. Germline loops: CDR1 LNHDA, CDR2 SQIVND (reference sequence). DNA of the CDR3: TGTGCCAGTAGTATGGGGGGGGAAGAAAAACTGTTTTTT. The encoded protein is CASSMGGEEKLFF.

In DNA form, the CDR3 reads TGTGCCAGCAAGGGGTCCTCTGGAAACACCATATATTTT. It translates to CASKGSSGNTIYF. The chain is built from TRBV25-1 and TRBJ1-3; possible D gene TRBD1, 5 bases. This CDR3 spans 13 amino acids. V lost 7 bases and J lost 0, with 7 bases in between. CDR1 MGHDK and CDR2 SYGVNS come from the germline V gene. Supplemented by reference TRBV25-1 and TRBJ1-3, the full variable domain reads EADIYQTPRYLVIGTGKKITLECSQTMGHDKMYWYQQDPGMELHLIHYSYGVNSTEKGDLSSESTVSRIRTEHFPLTLESARPSHTSQYLCASKGSSGNTIYFGEGSWLTVV.

This clonotype was observed many times. The chain combines TRBV2 with TRBJ1-1; D unresolved. Germline CDR1 SNHLY, CDR2 FYNNEI. The CDR3 loop spans 13 amino acids. V was shortened by 7 bases and J by 1 base, with 10 bases between the two germline ends. The CDR3 bases are TGTGCCAGCATCCGGACGGCGAACACTGAAGCTTTCTTT. Protein sequence: CASIRTANTEAFF.